The 14 T cell receptor beta chains listed next were all sequenced from one sample in a study of T cell responses to AZD1222 COVID-19 vaccine. The assay was immunoSEQ multiplex PCR, and TCRdb's table has in-frame clones only and misses some. The table has about 150,000 clones, 92% seen once; the top ten hold 1.2% to 1.5%. Sequenced here: peripheral blood, sampled on day 0 of AZD1222 vaccination. The receptor source for this set is an adult in good health.

The J gene is TRBJ2-1, the V gene TRBV11-2; 7 bases map to TRBD2. This CDR3 spans 15 amino acids. CDR1 and CDR2 from the germline V gene are SGHAT and FQNNGV. The V and J ends lost 2 bases and 8 bases, in that order; junction bases with no gene match: 9. CDR3: CASSLRTRLGDEQFF. In DNA, the CDR3 is TGTGCCAGCAGCTTACGGACTAGGCTCGGGGATGAGCAGTTCTTC.

The chain is built from TRBV18 and TRBJ1-4, with D maybe TRBD1 (5 bases). This CDR3 contains 14 residues. V was pared by 2 bases and J by 6 bases, with 10 bases between. Germline values: CDR1 KGHSH, CDR2 LQKENI. CDR3 protein: CASSPDRPYEKLFF. The CDR3 nucleotides read TGTGCCAGCTCACCAGACAGACCTTATGAAAAACTGTTTTTT.

V is TRBV18 and J is TRBJ2-1; 13 positions agree with TRBD2. This CDR3 is 17 amino acids long. Trimming removed 3 bases from V and 5 bases from J; junction bases left unmatched: 7. The V gene's germline CDR1 is KGHSH and CDR2 LQKENI. CDR3 sequence (DNA): TGTGCCAGCTCACCTGGACTAGCGGGAGTTCCTGACAATGAGCAGTTCTTC. Protein: CASSPGLAGVPDNEQFF.

This clone was seen a single time. This rearrangement joins TRBV19 to TRBJ1-6; D is undetermined. Germline V CDR1 and CDR2: LNHDA, SQIVND (reference sequence). Trimming stripped 8 bases from V and 7 bases from J, with 18 bases between. This CDR3 spans 15 amino acids. CDR3 protein: CASRSQARMNSPLHF. In nucleotides, the CDR3 is TGTGCCAGTCGAAGCCAGGCACGGATGAATTCACCCCTCCACTTT.

This chain joins TRBV6-5 and TRBJ2-2, with 9 bases matching TRBD1. Germline values: CDR1 MNHEY, CDR2 SVGAGI. Trimming removed 9 bases from V and 4 bases from J; junction bases left unmatched: 6. The CDR3 runs to 14 residues. The CDR3 nucleotides are TGTGCCAGTAACAGGGGGCAGAGCACCGGGGAGCTGTTTTTT. It encodes CASNRGQSTGELFF.

The chain recombines TRBV25-1 with TRBJ2-2; tentative D call: TRBD2 (6 bases). The V end was cut by 7 bases, the J end by 1 base, with 7 bases between. This CDR3 is 13 amino acids long. Germline V gene data show CDR1 as MGHDK and CDR2 as SYGVNS. The CDR3 bases are TGTGCCAGCAAGGGAGGGAACACCGGGGAGCTGTTTTTT. It specifies CASKGGNTGELFF.

The chain uses TRBV5-1 and TRBJ2-7, with 7 bases identical to TRBD1. The length of the CDR3 is 14 residues. The ends lost 4 bases at V and 2 bases at J; junction bases unmatched: 6. Germline V CDR1 and CDR2: SGHRS, YFSETQ. In nucleotides, the CDR3 is TGCGCCAGCAGCCCCGACAGGGTGACCTACGAGCAGTACTTC. Its protein is CASSPDRVTYEQYF. The full variable domain, in which reference TRBV5-1 and TRBJ2-7 provide the parts outside the CDR3, is KAGVTQTPRYLIKTRGQQVTLSCSPISGHRSVSWYQQTPGQGLQFLFEYFSETQRNKGNFPGRFSGRQFSNSRSEMNVSTLELGDSALYLCASSPDRVTYEQYFGPGTRLTVT.

This clone was seen only once. The chain couples TRBV6-5 to TRBJ1-5; a weak D match, TRBD1 (6 bases). Germline CDR1 is MNHEY and CDR2 is SVGAGI. Deletions cut 0 bases from V and 2 bases from J, with 8 bases between. CDR3 length: 15 amino acids. CDR3 DNA sequence: TGTGCCAGCAGTTACTCGGGGGCGGGCAATCAGCCCCAGCATTTT. Its protein product is CASSYSGAGNQPQHF.

CDR3 sequence: CSARGREGQPQHF. The CDR3, as DNA: TGCAGCGCAAGAGGCAGGGAGGGTCAGCCCCAGCATTTT. The rearrangement links TRBV29-1 to TRBJ1-5; possible D gene TRBD1, 5 bases. The CDR3 is made up of 13 amino acids. Germline CDR1 and CDR2: SQVTM and ANQGSEA. V was trimmed by 7 bases and J by 6 bases, leaving 16 bases between them.

The chain joins TRBV4-3 to TRBJ2-5, with 7 bases fitting TRBD2. The germline V gene encodes CDR1 LGHNA and CDR2 YSLEER. J was trimmed by 1 base and V by 0 bases; bases with no gene match: 5. The CDR3 length is 16 residues. CDR3 in DNA: TGCGCCAGCAGCCAAGATGGGCGGGAGCCCCAAGAGACCCAGTACTTC. Translated, it gives CASSQDGREPQETQYF.

As DNA, the CDR3 is TGTGCCGGGGGACCCCAGGCCGAGCAGTACTTC. Residues: CAGGPQAEQYF. V is TRBV6-5 and J is TRBJ2-7; D may be TRBD1 or TRBD2 (5 bases each). Germline assignment: CDR1 MNHEY and CDR2 SVGAGI. This CDR3 is built from 11 residues. Trimming shortened V by 11 bases and J by 6 bases, and 14 bases separated the two germline ends.

The gene calls are TRBV30 and TRBJ1-5; possible D gene TRBD1, 6 bases. CDR3 size: 18 residues. Looked up from germline, CDR1 is GTSNPN and CDR2 is SVGIG (reference sequence). With 2 bases removed from V and 0 bases from J, the gap between germline ends came to 20 bases. This CDR3 reads CAWSLPGQSLYSNQPQHF. DNA of the CDR3: TGTGCCTGGAGTCTTCCGGGACAAAGTCTTTATAGCAATCAGCCCCAGCATTTT.

The chain combines TRBV12-5 with TRBJ2-7; perhaps TRBD1 as D (6 bases). CDR3 length equals 12 residues. Germline assignment: CDR1 LGHNT and CDR2 FRNRAP. V was pared by 7 bases and J by 3 bases, with 10 bases between. The CDR3 region is CASAKDSYEQYF. DNA of the CDR3: TGTGCTAGTGCGAAGGACAGCTACGAGCAGTACTTC.

This clone was counted once. CDR3: CASSPWAAGPQHF. The CDR3 region has the DNA TGTGCCAGCAGTCCTTGGGCCGCGGGGCCCCAGCATTTT. The chain recombines TRBV5-6 with TRBJ1-5; D is unresolved. The CDR3 totals 13 residues. The V end lost 5 bases, the J end lost 9 bases, and 15 bases lay between the germline ends. Germline V CDR1 and CDR2: SGHDT, YYEEEE. Variable domain in full (rest from reference TRBV5-6 and TRBJ1-5): DAGVTQSPTHLIKTRGQQVTLRCSPKSGHDTVSWYQQALGQGPQFIFQYYEEEERQRGNFPDRFSGHQFPNYSSELNVNALLLGDSALYLCASSPWAAGPQHFGDGTRLSIL.